These 2 T cell receptor beta chains were all obtained from the same sample, sequenced in a study of OX40 agonist ivuxolimab in advanced cancers. The data were produced by immunoSEQ multiplex PCR, yet TCRdb's version contains in-frame clones alone and is incomplete. The sample includes 60,000 to 95,000 clones, approximately 84% of them seen just once. Specimen: CD4+ or CD8+ T cells sorted from blood, collected in a trial of the OX40 agonist ivuxolimab. All receptors come from an adult with an advanced solid tumor such as melanoma, head and neck, liver or kidney cancer.

This chain links TRBV25-1 with TRBJ2-1; the D is unclear. This CDR3 spans 13 amino acids. The V gene lost 5 bases and the J gene lost 9 bases, with 14 bases spanning the gap. CDR1 and CDR2 from the germline V gene are MGHDK and SYGVNS. The CDR3 coding sequence is TGTGCCAGCAGTCTGCACATGGGCGGTGAGCAGTTCTTC. Amino acids: CASSLHMGGEQFF.

The chain uses TRBV18 and TRBJ2-2; D tentatively reads TRBD1 or TRBD2 (5 bases each). Germline V lookup: CDR1 KGHSH, CDR2 LQKENI. The CDR3 spans 15 residues. V was shortened by 1 base and J by 8 bases, with 14 bases between the two germline ends. The chain's CDR3 is CASSPRDDGAGELFF. The CDR3 DNA reads as TGTGCCAGCTCACCACGAGATGACGGGGCGGGGGAGCTGTTTTTT.